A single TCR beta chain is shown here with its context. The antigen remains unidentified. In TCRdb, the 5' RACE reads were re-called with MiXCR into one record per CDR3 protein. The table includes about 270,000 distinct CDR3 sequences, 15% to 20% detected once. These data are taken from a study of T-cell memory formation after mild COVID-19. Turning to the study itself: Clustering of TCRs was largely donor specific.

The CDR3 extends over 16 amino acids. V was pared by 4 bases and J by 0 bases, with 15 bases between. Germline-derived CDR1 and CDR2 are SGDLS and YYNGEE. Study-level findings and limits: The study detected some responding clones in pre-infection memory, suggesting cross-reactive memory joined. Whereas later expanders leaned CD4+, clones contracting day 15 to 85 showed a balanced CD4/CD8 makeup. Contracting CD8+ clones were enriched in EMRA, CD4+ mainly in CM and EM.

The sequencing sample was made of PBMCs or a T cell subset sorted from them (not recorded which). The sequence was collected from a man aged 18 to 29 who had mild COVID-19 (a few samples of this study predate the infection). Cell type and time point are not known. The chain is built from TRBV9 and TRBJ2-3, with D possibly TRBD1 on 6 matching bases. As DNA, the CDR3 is TGTGCCAGCAGCCTACCCCCCGGGACAAGCACAGATACGCAGTATTTT. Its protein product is CASSLPPGTSTDTQYF.